A selection of T cell receptor beta chains follows, all from one sample in a study of T-cell reconstitution after alpha-beta-depleted transplantation in children. Via MiXCR, TCRdb re-called the PCR reads, giving one row per CDR3 protein. The sample shows 500,000 or so distinct CDR3 sequences, around a third of them seen only once. The sample consisted of PBMCs from the stem cell graft donor, taken from the stem cell graft. Every receptor here comes from a human donor who donated a stem cell graft to a child with aplastic anemia. Each CDR3 is given with its conserved first and last residue.

>15|TRBV24-1
CATSDSDRGHQPQHF
>13|TRBV6-1
CASRSEGFYGYTF
>12|TRBV6-1
CASSGGTTEAFF
>17|TRBV12-3/TRBV12-4
CASSPNPLGLAVNEQFF
>16|TRBV4-2
CASSQDLSGSGNTIYF
>15|TRBV28
CASSSRTSGVNEQFF
>15|TRBV11-2
CASRPDLQGQGEQFF
>14|TRBV10-3
CAITGLAGSYEQYF
>14|TRBV7-2
CASSSGGGNQPQHF
>14|TRBV7-9
CASSFLAGINEQFF
>15|TRBV7-9
CASSQGTGMGQPQHF
>14|TRBV6-5
CASSYGTSSYEQYF
>13|TRBV7-8
CASSYREADGYTF
>13|TRBV20-1
CSASRPQQHGYTF
>18|TRBV5-5
CASSFRPGTSGPTDTQYF
>14|TRBV15
CATRDRTLNTEAFF
>16|TRBV6-1
CASSLSGGSSYNEQFF
>15|TRBV7-8
CASRDSGRGAYEQYF
>16|TRBV7-2
CASSWGFGGSTEKLFF
>14|TRBV20-1
CSAPPTGSTDTQYF